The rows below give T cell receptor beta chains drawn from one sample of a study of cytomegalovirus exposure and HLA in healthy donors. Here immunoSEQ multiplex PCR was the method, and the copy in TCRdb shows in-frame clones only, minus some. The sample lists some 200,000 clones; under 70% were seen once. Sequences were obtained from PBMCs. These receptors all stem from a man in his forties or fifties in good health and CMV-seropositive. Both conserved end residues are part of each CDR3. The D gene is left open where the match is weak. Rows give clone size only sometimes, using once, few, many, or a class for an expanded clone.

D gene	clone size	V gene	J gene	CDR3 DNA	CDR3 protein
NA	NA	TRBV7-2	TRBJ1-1	TGTGCCAGCAGCCGACAGCCAAACACTGAAGCTTTCTTT	CASSRQPNTEAFF
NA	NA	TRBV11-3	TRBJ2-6	TGTGCCAGCAGCCCCCTTGGGGCCAACGTCCTGACTTTC	CASSPLGANVLTF
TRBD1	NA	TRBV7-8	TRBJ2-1	TGTGCCAGCAGCCGCATGGGACAGGGGATGATGAATGAGCAGTTCTTC	CASSRMGQGMMNEQFF
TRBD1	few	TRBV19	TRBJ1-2	TGTGCCAGTCGTTCAGGGGGAGGATACTATGGCTACACCTTC	CASRSGGGYYGYTF
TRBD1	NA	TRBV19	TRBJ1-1	TGTGCCAGTAGTGTCTACAGGGGTGAAGCTTTCTTT	CASSVYRGEAFF
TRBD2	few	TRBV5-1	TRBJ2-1	TGCGCCAGCAGCGAAGGGACTAGCGGGCGCGATGAGCAGTTCTTC	CASSEGTSGRDEQFF
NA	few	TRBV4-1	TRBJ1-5	TGCGCCAGCAGCCAAGGTTTAAATCAGCCCCAGCATTTT	CASSQGLNQPQHF
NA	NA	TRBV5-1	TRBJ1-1	TGCGCCAGCAGCTTGGGATCAGGGCGGATAGAAGCTTTCTTT	CASSLGSGRIEAFF
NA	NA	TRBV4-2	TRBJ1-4	TGTGCCAGCAGCCGACACCGGAATGAAAAACTGTTTTTT	CASSRHRNEKLFF
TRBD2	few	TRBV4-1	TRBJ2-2	TGCGCCAGCAGCCCGCGACTAGCGGGGCTTCCTCGGGGGACCGGGGAGCTGTTTTTT	CASSPRLAGLPRGTGELFF
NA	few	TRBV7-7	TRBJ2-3	TGTGCCAGCAGCTTAGACTACGGGGGCACAGATACGCAGTATTTT	CASSLDYGGTDTQYF
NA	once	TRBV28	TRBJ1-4	TGTGCCAGCAGTTTCGCGGGAACTAATGAAAAACTGTTTTTT	CASSFAGTNEKLFF
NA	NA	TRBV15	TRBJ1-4	TGTGCCACCAGGGGGGGGGAAAAACTGTTTTTT	CATRGGEKLFF
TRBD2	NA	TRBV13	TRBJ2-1	TGTGCCAGCAGCTCGATGCCGACTAGCGGGGGCTCCTACAATGAGCAGTTCTTC	CASSSMPTSGGSYNEQFF
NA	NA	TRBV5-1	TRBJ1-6	TGCGCCAGCAGCTCGGACGGACAGCTCAATTCACCCCTCCACTTT	CASSSDGQLNSPLHF
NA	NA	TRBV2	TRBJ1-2	TGTGCCAGCAGGCAGGGGTCCTATGGCTACACCTTC	CASRQGSYGYTF
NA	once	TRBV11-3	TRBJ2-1	TGTGCCAGCAGCTTAGCGACAGTAGGGAATGAGCAGTTCTTC	CASSLATVGNEQFF
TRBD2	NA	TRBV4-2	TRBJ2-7	TGTGCCAGCAGCCCTCTTCCGGGACTAGCGGGGGCCTACGAGCAGTACTTC	CASSPLPGLAGAYEQYF
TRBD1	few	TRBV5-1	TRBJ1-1	TGCGCCAGCAGCTCCGGGACAGGGCGATTGAACACTGAAGCTTTCTTT	CASSSGTGRLNTEAFF
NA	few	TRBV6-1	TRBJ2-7	TGTGCCAGCAGTGTGGGGGGTTCAAGCTACGAGCAGTACTTC	CASSVGGSSYEQYF
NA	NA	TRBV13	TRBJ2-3	TGTGCCAGCAGCTTTGGGACTTTGGATTTTACAGATACGCAGTATTTT	CASSFGTLDFTDTQYF
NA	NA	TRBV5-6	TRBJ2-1	TGTGCCAGCAGCTTGGAGGGGGGGAGGCATGAGCAGTTCTTC	CASSLEGGRHEQFF
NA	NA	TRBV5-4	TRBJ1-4	TGTGCCAGCAGCTTGGGGGGGGTCCTGCCGGTCTCAACTAATGAAAAACTGTTTTTT	CASSLGGVLPVSTNEKLFF
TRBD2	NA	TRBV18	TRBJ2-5	TGTGCCAGCTCCCGCGGGGGACAAGAGACCCAGTACTTC	CASSRGGQETQYF
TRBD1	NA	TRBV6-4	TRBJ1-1	TGTGCCAGCAGTGCGTCAGGGGGGAACACTGAAGCTTTCTTT	CASSASGGNTEAFF
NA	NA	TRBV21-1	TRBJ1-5	TGTGCCAGCACCCTCGGAGGGGGCCCCCATAGCAATCAGCCCCAGCATTTT	CASTLGGGPHSNQPQHF
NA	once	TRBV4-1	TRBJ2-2	TGCGCCAGCAGGCTCGGGGGGCCGGGCACCGGGGAGCTGTTTTTT	CASRLGGPGTGELFF
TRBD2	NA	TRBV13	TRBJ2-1	TGTGCCAGCAGCCCCTGGACTAGCGGGACCTACAATGAGCAGTTCTTC	CASSPWTSGTYNEQFF
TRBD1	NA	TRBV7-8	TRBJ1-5	TGTGCCAGCAGCCTGGACAGGGTTCAGCCCCAGCATTTT	CASSLDRVQPQHF
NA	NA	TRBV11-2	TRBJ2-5	TGTGCCAGCAGCGGAGGTCCAGCGCAGCAAGAGACCCAGTACTTC	CASSGGPAQQETQYF
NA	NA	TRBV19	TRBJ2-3	TGTGCCAGTAGTATAGGGCCGGGGGCAGATACGCAGTATTTT	CASSIGPGADTQYF
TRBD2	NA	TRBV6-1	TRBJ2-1	TGTGCCAGCAGAGCTAGCGGGGTGGAGGAGCAGTTCTTC	CASRASGVEEQFF
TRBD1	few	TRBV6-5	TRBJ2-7	TGTGCCAGCAGTGGGCGACAGGGCTACGAGCAGTACTTC	CASSGRQGYEQYF
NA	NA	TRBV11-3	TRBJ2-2	TGTGCCAGCAGCCCGGGGGTCGCGAACACCGGGGAGCTGTTTTTT	CASSPGVANTGELFF
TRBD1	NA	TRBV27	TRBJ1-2	TGTGCCAGCAGCCCGGCAGGGGGCGGTGGCTACACCTTC	CASSPAGGGGYTF
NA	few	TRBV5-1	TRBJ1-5	TGCGCCAGCAGCCCGGAACCAGGGAGGGGTAATCAGCCCCAGCATTTT	CASSPEPGRGNQPQHF
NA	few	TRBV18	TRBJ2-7	TGTGCCAGCTCTCCCCTAGGGTCTTCGGGGACCTACGAGCAGTACTTC	CASSPLGSSGTYEQYF
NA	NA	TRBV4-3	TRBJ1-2	TGCGCCAGCAGCTTAAGGGGGACCTATGGCTACACCTTC	CASSLRGTYGYTF
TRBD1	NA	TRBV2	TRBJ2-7	TGTGCCAGCAGTGAGGGGACAGGCTCCTACGAGCAGTACTTC	CASSEGTGSYEQYF
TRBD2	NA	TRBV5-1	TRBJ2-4	TGCGCCAGCAGTTCTCCGGGGGGGCTGGCCAAAAACATTCAGTACTTC	CASSSPGGLAKNIQYF
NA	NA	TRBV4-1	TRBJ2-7	TGCGCCAGCAGCCAAGTTAGCGGTAGCTCCTACGAGCAGTACTTC	CASSQVSGSSYEQYF
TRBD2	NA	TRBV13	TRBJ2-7	TGTGCCAGCAGCCATAGGACTAGCGGGGGGTACTACGAGCAGTACTTC	CASSHRTSGGYYEQYF
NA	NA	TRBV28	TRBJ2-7	TGTGCCAGCAGTCCCCACTACGAGCAGTACTTC	CASSPHYEQYF
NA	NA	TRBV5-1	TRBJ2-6	TGCGCCAGCAGGTCAGATACTGGGGCCAACGTCCTGACTTTC	CASRSDTGANVLTF
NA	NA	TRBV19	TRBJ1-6	TGTGCCAGTAGTATAGAGGGTGGAGGCTTTAATTCACCCCTCCACTTT	CASSIEGGGFNSPLHF
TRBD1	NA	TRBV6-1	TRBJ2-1	TGTGCCAGCAGTGTAAATCACGGGGACAGCTACAATGAGCAGTTCTTC	CASSVNHGDSYNEQFF
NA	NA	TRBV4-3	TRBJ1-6	TGCGCCAGCAGCCAAGCCCGCCGGGGGAATTCACCCCTCCACTTT	CASSQARRGNSPLHF
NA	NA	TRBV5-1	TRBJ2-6	TGCGCCAGCAGCTTGGGACAGGTTAACTCTGGGGCCAACGTCCTGACTTTC	CASSLGQVNSGANVLTF
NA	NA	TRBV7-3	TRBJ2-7	TGTGCCAGCAGTCGAGCGAGCTCCTACGAGCAGTACTTC	CASSRASSYEQYF
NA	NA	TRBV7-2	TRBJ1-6	TGTGCCAGCAGCTTATCGGGTTCACCCCTCCACTTT	CASSLSGSPLHF
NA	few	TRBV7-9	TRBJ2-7	TGTGCCAGCAGCTTAGGGTCGGGCGGGGGCCAGATAGAGCAGTACTTC	CASSLGSGGGQIEQYF
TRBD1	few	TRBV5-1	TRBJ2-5	TGCGCCAGCAGCGCTTCCAGGGGGCGAGGGGAGACCCAGTACTTC	CASSASRGRGETQYF
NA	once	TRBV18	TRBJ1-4	TGTGCCAGCTCACCGACAGACTTTAATGAAAAACTGTTTTTT	CASSPTDFNEKLFF
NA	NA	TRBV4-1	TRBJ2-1	TGCGCCAGCAGCCAAGAGATCCAGGGTAACAATGAGCAGTTCTTC	CASSQEIQGNNEQFF
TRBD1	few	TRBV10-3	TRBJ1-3	TGTGCCATCAGGGTACAGGGGTTGGGAAACACCATATATTTT	CAIRVQGLGNTIYF
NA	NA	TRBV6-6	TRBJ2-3	TGTGCCAGCAGGGGCCCTAGCACAGATACGCAGTATTTT	CASRGPSTDTQYF
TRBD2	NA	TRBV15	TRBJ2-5	TGTGCCGCCAGCAGAGATTCGGGGAGGGGACCCCAAGAGACCCAGTACTTC	CAASRDSGRGPQETQYF
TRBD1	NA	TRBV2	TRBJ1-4	TGTGCCAGCAGTGACCGGGACAGGGGGCCTAGTAATGAAAAACTGTTTTTT	CASSDRDRGPSNEKLFF